This T cell receptor beta chain was sequenced during a study of T cell changes during pregnancy in multiple sclerosis. CDR3 size: 15 residues. Trimming removed 3 bases from V and 6 bases from J, with 18 bases in between. Germline V gene sequence: CDR1 SNHLY, CDR2 FYNNEI. Sequencing used immunoSEQ multiplex PCR; TCRdb keeps in-frame clones, though not all of them. This table has tens of thousands of clones, 80% to 95% appearing once. The sample was peripheral blood, taken in the third trimester of pregnancy. This sequence joins TRBV2 and TRBJ2-7; D is unresolved. The clonotype originates from a female donor with multiple sclerosis, enrolled in a pregnancy study. The CDR3 here is CASSDNAEATSEQYF. The CDR3 DNA reads as TGTGCCAGCAGTGACAATGCGGAAGCTACGTCCGAGCAGTACTTC. Full variable domain (outside the CDR3, taken from reference TRBV2 and TRBJ2-7): EPEVTQTPSHQVTQMGQEVILRCVPISNHLYFYWYRQILGQKVEFLVSFYNNEISEKSEIFDDQFSVERPDGSNFTLKIRSTKLEDSAMYFCASSDNAEATSEQYFGPGTRLTVT.